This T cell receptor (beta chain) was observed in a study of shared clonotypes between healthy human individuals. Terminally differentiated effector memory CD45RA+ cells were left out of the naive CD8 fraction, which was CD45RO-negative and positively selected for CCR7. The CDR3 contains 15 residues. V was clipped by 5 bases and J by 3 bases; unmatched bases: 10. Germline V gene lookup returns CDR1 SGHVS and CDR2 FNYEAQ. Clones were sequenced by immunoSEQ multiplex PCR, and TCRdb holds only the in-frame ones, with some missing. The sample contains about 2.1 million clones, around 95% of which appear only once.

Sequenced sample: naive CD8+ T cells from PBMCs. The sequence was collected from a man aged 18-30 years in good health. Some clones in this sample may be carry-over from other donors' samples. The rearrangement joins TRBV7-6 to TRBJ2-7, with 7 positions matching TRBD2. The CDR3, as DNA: TGTGCCAGCAGCCCCTTTGGGTCTAGCGGCTACGAGCAGTACTTC. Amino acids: CASSPFGSSGYEQYF.